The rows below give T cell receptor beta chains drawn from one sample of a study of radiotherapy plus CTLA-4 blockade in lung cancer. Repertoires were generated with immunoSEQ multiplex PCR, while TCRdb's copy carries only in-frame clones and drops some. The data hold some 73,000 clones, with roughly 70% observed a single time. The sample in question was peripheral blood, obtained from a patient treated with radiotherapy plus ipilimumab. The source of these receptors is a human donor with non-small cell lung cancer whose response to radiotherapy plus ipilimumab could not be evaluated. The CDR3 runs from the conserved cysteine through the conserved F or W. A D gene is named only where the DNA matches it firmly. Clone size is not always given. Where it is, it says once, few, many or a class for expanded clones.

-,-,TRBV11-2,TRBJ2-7,CASSSSLSYEQYF,TGTGCCAGCAGCTCCTCGTTGTCCTACGAGCAGTACTTC
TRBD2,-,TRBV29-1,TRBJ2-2,CSAGLAGFGTGELFF,TGCAGCGCTGGACTAGCGGGATTTGGCACCGGGGAGCTGTTTTTT
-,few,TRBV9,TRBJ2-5,CASSPPGETQYF,TGTGCCAGCAGCCCCCCCGGAGAGACCCAGTACTTC
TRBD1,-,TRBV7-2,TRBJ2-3,CASSLVGQGVDTQYF,TGTGCCAGCAGCTTAGTGGGACAGGGTGTGGATACGCAGTATTTT
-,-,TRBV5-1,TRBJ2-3,CASSSTGDTQYF,TGCGCCAGCAGCTCTACAGGGGATACGCAGTATTTT
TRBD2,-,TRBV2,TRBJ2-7,CASSRLAGGPSHEQYF,TGTGCCAGCAGCAGACTAGCGGGAGGCCCCTCCCACGAGCAGTACTTC
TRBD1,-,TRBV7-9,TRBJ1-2,CASSATPPTQGVRNGYTF,TGTGCCAGCAGCGCTACCCCCCCCACACAGGGGGTAAGAAATGGCTACACCTTC
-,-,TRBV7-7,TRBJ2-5,CASSPTGDFQETQYF,TGTGCCAGCAGCCCCACGGGGGACTTCCAAGAGACCCAGTACTTC
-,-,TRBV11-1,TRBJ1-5,CASSTSSNQPQHF,TGTGCCAGCAGCACATCGAGCAATCAGCCCCAGCATTTT
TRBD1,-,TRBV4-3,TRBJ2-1,CASSFRTGDNEQFF,TGCGCCAGCAGCTTCAGGACAGGGGACAACGAGCAGTTCTTC
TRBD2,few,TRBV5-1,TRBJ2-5,CASSWTSGNQGGTQYF,TGCGCCAGCAGCTGGACTAGCGGAAACCAGGGGGGGACCCAGTACTTC
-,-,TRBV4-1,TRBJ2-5,CASSRIRLARETQYF,TGCGCCAGCAGCCGAATACGACTGGCAAGGGAGACCCAGTACTTC
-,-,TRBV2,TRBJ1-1,CASSPAGLEAFF,TGTGCCAGCAGCCCCGCGGGCCTTGAAGCTTTCTTT
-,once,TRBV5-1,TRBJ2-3,CASSLGMGLTDTQYF,TGCGCCAGCAGCTTGGGTATGGGGCTGACAGATACGCAGTATTTT
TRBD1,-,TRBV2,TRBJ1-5,CASRAPGTAYSNQPQHF,TGTGCCAGCAGGGCTCCTGGGACAGCCTATAGCAATCAGCCCCAGCATTTT
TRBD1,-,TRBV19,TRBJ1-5,CASSIDPGQGRGNQPQHF,TGTGCCAGTAGTATAGACCCGGGACAGGGAAGGGGCAATCAGCCCCAGCATTTT
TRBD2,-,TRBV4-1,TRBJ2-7,CASSYSSGTAYEQYF,TGCGCCAGCAGCTATTCTAGCGGGACCGCCTACGAGCAGTACTTC
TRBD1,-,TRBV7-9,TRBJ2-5,CASSLVGRGIQETQYF,TGTGCCAGCAGCTTAGTTGGCAGGGGGATCCAAGAGACCCAGTACTTC
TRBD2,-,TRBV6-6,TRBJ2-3,CASSYEGSGTTDTQYF,TGTGCCAGCAGTTACGAGGGTAGCGGGACCACAGATACGCAGTATTTT
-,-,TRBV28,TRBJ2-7,CASSFAGAVSYEQYF,TGTGCCAGCAGTTTTGCGGGGGCCGTCTCCTACGAGCAGTACTTC